The sequence of this T cell receptor (beta chain) was determined in a study of neoadjuvant nivolumab and ipilimumab in lung cancer. Broader study findings: Higher pretherapy blood TCR richness went with higher resected-tumor richness.

This clone has a handful of counts. Its target is unknown. Data came from immunoSEQ multiplex PCR; TCRdb stores just in-frame clones and leaves some out. This repertoire shows about 8,800 clones, 84% found once; its top ten account for 8%. V shed 0 bases, J shed 6 bases, and the junction held 11 bases outside the gene matches. The CDR3 covers 17 residues. Germline V CDR1 and CDR2: MGHRA, YSYEKL. The input for sequencing was tumor tissue, taken after neoadjuvant nivolumab, alone or with ipilimumab, at or shortly before surgery. The receptor was derived from an adult with non-small cell lung cancer. The chain links TRBV4-1 to TRBJ2-1; 7 bases are shared with TRBD1. The CDR3 sequence: CASSQDRGGAHRNEQFF. CDR3 DNA sequence: TGCGCCAGCAGCCAAGATAGAGGGGGCGCGCACCGCAATGAGCAGTTCTTC.